Following are 19 T cell receptor beta chains from one sample sequenced in a study of breast tumors, draining lymph nodes, adjacent tissues. TCRdb re-called the multiplex PCR reads with MiXCR, one entry per CDR3 protein. Seen here are over 200,000 distinct CDR3 sequences, 34% observed once, and the top ten hold approximately 3.3%. The lymph nodes were axillary draining lymph nodes from breast cancer patients. Sequencing was carried out using axillary lymph node tissue. The receptors were sampled from a female donor with breast cancer. Some clones in this sample may be carry-over from other donors' samples.

A few counts support this clonotype. Possible read error: a much larger clone is one base away. The CDR3 does not end in the conserved phenylalanine or tryptophan, so this is likely a read error. The V gene is TRBV25-1, the J gene TRBJ2-7; 7 bases are shared with TRBD1. The germline gives CDR1 MGHDK, CDR2 SYGVNS. The trim removed 6 bases at V and 8 bases at J, leaving 7 bases unmatched. The CDR3 is made up of 12 amino acids. The CDR3 coding sequence is TGTGCCAGCAGAGGGGGACAGATGAAGCAGTACCTC. Translating gives CASRGGQMKQYL.

Concerning this clonotype: An end of the junction does not agree with germline; a read error may underlie this. The gene calls are TRBV7-2 and TRBJ2-4, with D perhaps TRBD2 (6 bases). The CDR3 runs 15 residues. Germline assignment: CDR1 SGHTA and CDR2 FQGNSA. The CDR3 loop reads CASSTRDGGKNIQHF. CDR3 sequence (DNA): TGTGCCAGCAGCACGCGGGACGGCGGGAAAAACATTCAGCACTTC.

This clonotype was recorded at least ten times. J is TRBJ2-5 and V is TRBV2, with D perhaps matching TRBD1 or TRBD2 (5 bases each). Germline assignment: CDR1 SNHLY and CDR2 FYNNEI. V was pared by 2 bases and J by 2 bases, with 9 bases between. The CDR3 sequence is 14 residues long. CDR3 amino acids: CASSEHEGQETQYF. In DNA form, the CDR3 reads TGTGCCAGCAGTGAACACGAGGGGCAAGAGACCCAGTACTTC.

This clonotype was observed at least ten times. The V and J genes are TRBV6-6 and TRBJ2-5; a possible D gene is TRBD1 (5 bases). CDR3 size: 13 residues. Germline V gives CDR1 MNHNY, CDR2 SVGAGI (reference sequence). The germline V and J ends were trimmed by 7 bases and 2 bases, with 11 bases remaining between them. CDR3 protein: CASTMTAQETQYF. The CDR3 nucleotides are TGTGCCAGCACCATGACAGCACAAGAGACCCAGTACTTC.

As regards this clonotype: Germline is not matched at one junction end, which may reflect a read error. The genes are TRBV7-2 and TRBJ2-3; 13 bases agree with TRBD2. CDR3 length equals 17 residues. Germline V gene lookup returns CDR1 SGHTA and CDR2 FQGNSA. The CDR3 loop reads CASSPGLAGLWTDPQYF. DNA for the CDR3: TGTGCCAGCAGCCCGGGACTAGCGGGACTCTGGACAGATCCGCAGTATTTT.

In the case of this clonotype: A much larger clone differs from this one at a single base, so this may be a read error. V is TRBV20-1 and J is TRBJ2-1, with TRBD2 matching over 7 bases. This CDR3 is built from 14 residues. Germline CDR1 is DFQATT and CDR2 is SNEGSKA (reference sequence). The CDR3 here is CSALAVSSYTEQFF. DNA for the CDR3: TGCAGTGCCCTAGCGGTAAGCTCCTACACTGAGCAGTTCTTC.

In this sample, this clonotype turned up many times. The rearrangement uses TRBV5-1 and TRBJ2-7; D not certain. Trimming shortened V by 3 bases and J by 3 bases, and 7 bases separated the two germline ends. In germline, CDR1 is SGHRS, CDR2 YFSETQ. The length of the CDR3 is 12 residues. The CDR3 region has the DNA TGCGCCAGCAGCTCAGACCGCTACGAGCAGTACTTC. This encodes CASSSDRYEQYF.

As regards this clonotype: The germline gene is not matched at one end of the junction; a read error may be the cause. The gene calls are TRBV6-6 and TRBJ1-6; maybe TRBD1 (5 bases). Germline CDR1 is MNHNY and CDR2 is SVGAGI (reference sequence). The CDR3 length is 16 residues. The CDR3 DNA follows: TGTGCCAGCAGTCACTCCCCGGACACAACTAATTCACCCCTCCACTTT. Translated: CASSHSPDTTNSPLHF.

This clonotype was recorded at least ten times. CDR3 sequence: CSASTGSSYNEQFF. CDR3 bases: TGCAGTGCTTCCACAGGGTCCTCCTACAATGAGCAGTTCTTC. The chain joins TRBV20-1 to TRBJ2-1, with D possibly being TRBD1 (6 bases). V shed 5 bases and J shed 0 bases, with 11 bases lying between them. This CDR3 comprises 14 residues. CDR1 is DFQATT, CDR2 SNEGSKA, per germline (reference sequence).

A remark on this clonotype: Given a much more abundant clone one base away, this may be a read error. This sequence joins TRBV7-2 and TRBJ2-6; TRBD2 matches 8 bases. The trim removed 5 bases at V and 0 bases at J, leaving 6 bases unmatched. The CDR3 totals 17 residues. Per germline, CDR1 SGHTA and CDR2 FQGNSA. The CDR3 loop reads CASSPPGGVSGANVLTF. DNA of the CDR3: TGTGCCAGCAGCCCCCCGGGGGGGGTCTCTGGGGCCAACGTCCTGACTTTC.

The chain joins TRBV4-2 to TRBJ1-1; D is ambiguous. The CDR3 covers 17 residues. Germline lookup yields CDR1 LGHNA and CDR2 YNFKEQ. V dropped 4 bases and J dropped 1 base, with 19 bases sitting between them. The CDR3 reads CASSLYTGVPGNTEAFF. The CDR3 DNA is TGTGCCAGCAGCCTCTATACGGGAGTCCCTGGGAACACTGAAGCTTTCTTT.

This chain joins TRBV19 and TRBJ1-1, with D possibly matching TRBD1 (6 bases). The CDR3 runs 13 residues. Per germline, CDR1 LNHDA and CDR2 SQIVND (reference sequence). The V gene lost 7 bases and the J gene lost 1 base, with 10 bases spanning the gap. The CDR3 protein is CASKGGRNTEAFF. The CDR3, as DNA: TGTGCCAGTAAGGGGGGGCGGAACACTGAAGCTTTCTTT. The whole variable domain, remainder taken from reference TRBV19 and TRBJ1-1, is DGGITQSPKYLFRKEGQNVTLSCEQNLNHDAMYWYRQDPGQGLRLIYYSQIVNDFQKGDIAEGYSVSREKKESFPLTVTSAQKNPTAFYLCASKGGRNTEAFFGQGTRLTVV.

The genes are TRBV19 and TRBJ2-2; tentatively, D is TRBD2 (7 bases). Trimming took 3 bases from V and 3 from J, leaving 23 bases between them. The CDR3 runs 19 residues. From germline, CDR1 is LNHDA and CDR2 SQIVND (reference sequence). The CDR3 protein is CASSIPRVGGRGYTGELFF. CDR3 bases: TGTGCCAGTAGTATCCCCCGGGTCGGGGGGCGGGGCTACACCGGGGAGCTGTTTTTT. Full variable domain (outside the CDR3, taken from reference TRBV19 and TRBJ2-2): DGGITQSPKYLFRKEGQNVTLSCEQNLNHDAMYWYRQDPGQGLRLIYYSQIVNDFQKGDIAEGYSVSREKKESFPLTVTSAQKNPTAFYLCASSIPRVGGRGYTGELFFGEGSRLTVL.

This clonotype was seen repeatedly, ten times or more. V is TRBV15 and J is TRBJ2-3; TRBD2 matches at 8 bases. With 5 bases clipped from V and 6 bases from J, the junction kept 7 bases outside the gene matches. Germline V gene lookup returns CDR1 LNHNV and CDR2 YYDKDF (reference sequence). This CDR3 has 14 amino acids. The CDR3 loop is CATSAGGPADTQYF. In nucleotides, the CDR3 is TGTGCCACCAGCGCGGGGGGCCCCGCGGATACGCAGTATTTT. The full variable domain, its missing parts supplied by reference TRBV15 and TRBJ2-3, is DAMVIQNPRYQVTQFGKPVTLSCSQTLNHNVMYWYQQKSSQAPKLLFHYYDKDFNNEADTPDNFQSRRPNTSFCFLDIRSPGLGDTAMYLCATSAGGPADTQYFGPGTRLTVL.

This clonotype has ten or more counts. The V and J genes are TRBV12-5 and TRBJ2-7; 7 nucleotides agree with TRBD1. CDR1 LGHNT and CDR2 FRNRAP come from the germline V gene. The CDR3 spans 15 residues. V lost 2 bases and J lost 2; bases outside the gene matches: 6. CDR3 sequence reads: CASGLSRQGTYEQYF. CDR3 DNA: TGTGCTAGTGGTTTGTCCCGACAGGGTACCTACGAGCAGTACTTC.

In this sample, this clonotype turned up many times. J is TRBJ1-4 and V is TRBV4-1; maybe TRBD1 (5 bases). The ends were cut back, 1 base at V and 0 bases at J, with 6 bases in the middle. The CDR3 consists of 15 residues. CDR1 is MGHRA, CDR2 YSYEKL, per germline. The CDR3 reads CASSQVTATNEKLFF. In DNA form, the CDR3 reads TGCGCCAGCAGCCAAGTGACAGCAACTAATGAAAAACTGTTTTTT.

V usage is TRBV5-5 and J usage is TRBJ1-6, with 7 bases fitting TRBD1. The trim removed 4 bases at V and 5 bases at J, leaving 9 bases unmatched. Looked up from germline, CDR1 is SGHKS and CDR2 is YYEKEE (reference sequence). This CDR3 has 16 residues. For the CDR3, the DNA is TGTGCCAGCAGCCAAGACAGGGCTGGAAATAATTCACCCCTCCACTTT. Its protein is CASSQDRAGNNSPLHF.

This clonotype was picked up many times. J is TRBJ2-2 and V is TRBV20-1, with 10 bases fitting TRBD2. This CDR3 comprises 16 residues. Looked up from germline, CDR1 is DFQATT and CDR2 is SNEGSKA (reference sequence). Unmatched junction bases numbered 2, after V lost 0 bases and J lost 1 base. In nucleotides, the CDR3 is TGCAGTGCTAGAGAAAGCGGGAGGGGGAACACCGGGGAGCTGTTTTTT. Translated: CSARESGRGNTGELFF.

This clonotype was recorded at least ten times. The V gene is TRBV20-1, the J gene TRBJ2-1; the D call may be TRBD1 or TRBD2 (5 bases each). The CDR3 is made up of 14 amino acids. Germline V gives CDR1 DFQATT, CDR2 SNEGSKA (reference sequence). Trimming shortened V by 0 bases and J by 9 bases, and 15 bases separated the two germline ends. CDR3 loop: CSARDRGAGGEQFF. The DNA for the CDR3 is TGCAGTGCTAGAGATCGTGGGGCGGGCGGTGAGCAGTTCTTC.